This T cell receptor beta chain was captured in a study of blood T cell repertoires in COVID-19. This clone counts as medium-sized. V shed 7 bases and J shed 4 bases, with 10 bases lying between them. Germline assignment: CDR1 SNHLY and CDR2 FYNNEI. CDR3 size: 12 residues. Repertoires were generated with immunoSEQ multiplex PCR, while TCRdb's copy carries only in-frame clones and drops some. The sample lists 150,000 to 200,000 clones, roughly 80% occurring once. The material sequenced was PBMCs or T cells enriched from blood (not recorded which). The sequence derives from a middle-aged man who had recovered from COVID-19. The V gene is TRBV2, the J gene TRBJ2-5, with D uncertain. The CDR3 DNA reads as TGTGCCAGCACGTGGGCGATAGAGACCCAGTACTTC. This sequence encodes CASTWAIETQYF.